This is a list of T cell receptor beta chains from one sample in a study of cytomegalovirus exposure and HLA in healthy donors. Profiled with immunoSEQ multiplex PCR; TCRdb holds only in-frame clones, not every one. This listing includes 150,000 to 200,000 clones. Sequenced: PBMCs. The source is a man aged 25-40 years in good health and CMV-seronegative. The CDR3 runs from the conserved cysteine through the conserved F or W.

TRBJ2-2,TRBV7-8,CASSSNHRDRGPGELFF
TRBJ2-5,TRBV6-1,CASFRGGSETQYF
TRBJ1-4,TRBV5-5,CASILEPTGGYEKLFF
TRBJ2-2,TRBV25-1,CASSEQGAGTGELFF
TRBJ2-7,TRBV14,CASSQGTGEAYEQYF
TRBJ1-1,TRBV11-2,CASSPPGGVRAFF
TRBJ1-2,TRBV2,CASRDDRGGGYTF
TRBJ1-1,TRBV30,CAWSPTDSNTEAFF
TRBJ1-1,TRBV6-6,CASSYLLTGMNTEAFF
TRBJ2-5,TRBV11-2,CATQLRWGPKETQYF
TRBJ2-6,TRBV27,CASSPWATTGANVLTF
TRBJ2-5,TRBV7-6,CASSLVTGPQETQYF
TRBJ1-1,TRBV18,CASSPGAWGPEAFF
TRBJ1-2,TRBV7-8,CASSFRTRRGYTF
TRBJ1-4,TRBV11-2,CASSLGATTNEKLFF
TRBJ1-4,TRBV6-1,CASRWDSSREKLFF
TRBJ2-1,TRBV6-4,CASRGTSGGPNNEQFF
TRBJ2-3,TRBV7-8,CASSRGTSGGTDTQYF
TRBJ2-5,TRBV6-5,CASSPGGSVGTQYF
TRBJ1-1,TRBV28,CASSLRQGVFEAFF
TRBJ1-3,TRBV6-5,CASSYSTAGAGNTIYF
TRBJ1-2,TRBV9,CASSPTQTGPYGYTF
TRBJ2-2,TRBV7-9,CASSLSGDTGELFF
TRBJ1-1,TRBV6-1,CASSLDSYTEAFF
TRBJ2-7,TRBV25-1,CASSASSGTSGTYEQYF
TRBJ2-4,TRBV11-2,CASSSDLGLAKNIQYF
TRBJ1-6,TRBV6-4,CASSPNPSSYNSPLHF
TRBJ2-1,TRBV5-5,CASSLQVSVGVEQFF
TRBJ1-5,TRBV28,CASGRGRFQPQHF